The 28 T cell receptor beta chains presented below share a single source sample, sequenced in a study of blood T cell repertoires in COVID-19. TCRdb's table, derived via immunoSEQ multiplex PCR, lists solely in-frame clones and lacks some. This table holds about 120,000 clones, roughly 79% found once. The material sequenced was peripheral blood. These receptors were taken from a human donor in a cohort sampled during active COVID-19.

The V gene is TRBV7-9, the J gene TRBJ2-7; D might be TRBD1 (5 bases). The CDR3 is made up of 14 amino acids. V lost 0 bases and J 6 bases, leaving 12 bases between the germline ends. Germline CDR1 and CDR2: SEHNR and FQNEAQ (reference sequence). The CDR3 spells CASSLAQVKSEQYF. The CDR3 DNA is TGTGCCAGCAGCTTAGCACAGGTTAAGAGCGAGCAGTACTTC.

The chain recombines TRBV5-8 with TRBJ1-4; 8 bases are a match to TRBD1. J was trimmed by 5 bases and V by 4 bases; bases with no gene match: 22. This CDR3 spans 20 amino acids. CDR1 SGHTS and CDR2 YDEGEE come from the germline V gene. CDR3 region: CASSPQPGQAYTRTNEKLFF. The CDR3 DNA is TGTGCCAGCAGCCCACAACCGGGACAGGCGTACACCCGAACAAATGAAAAACTGTTTTTT. The whole variable domain, remainder taken from reference TRBV5-8 and TRBJ1-4, is EAGVTQSPTHLIKTRGQQATLRCSPISGHTSVYWYQQALGLGLQFLLWYDEGEERNRGNFPPRFSGRQFPNYSSELNVNALELEDSALYLCASSPQPGQAYTRTNEKLFFGSGTQLSVL.

V is TRBV6-5 and J is TRBJ1-1; D ambiguous. The V gene lost 2 bases and the J gene lost 3 bases, with 13 bases spanning the gap. CDR1 is MNHEY, CDR2 SVGAGI, per germline. This CDR3 region has 15 residues. CDR3 in amino acids: CASSYQKVGDTEAFF. The DNA of the CDR3 is TGTGCCAGCAGTTACCAAAAAGTCGGGGACACTGAAGCTTTCTTT.

The gene calls are TRBV3-1 (or the pseudogene TRBV3-2) and TRBJ1-3, with unresolved D. In germline, CDR1 is LGHDT, CDR2 YNNKEL (reference sequence). The CDR3 totals 14 residues. The V end was cut by 4 bases, the J end by 1 base, with 8 bases between. CDR3 DNA sequence: TGTGCCAGCAGCCTTTTAGAATCTGGAAACACCATATATTTT. This translates into CASSLLESGNTIYF.

This clone was seen just once. The chain is built from TRBV30 and TRBJ2-3, with a tentative D call TRBD1 (5 bases). V lost 1 base and J lost 6, with 11 bases in between. CDR1 is GTSNPN and CDR2 is SVGIG in the germline V gene (reference sequence). The CDR3 is 13 residues long. CDR3 sequence reads: CAWSAQGFDTQYF. The CDR3 nucleotides are TGTGCCTGGAGTGCGCAGGGATTCGATACGCAGTATTTT.

The rearrangement joins TRBV4-3 to TRBJ2-3, with 14 bases aligning to TRBD2. The germline V gene encodes CDR1 LGHNA and CDR2 YSLEER. V trimming: 3 bases; J trimming: 2 bases; junction bases outside the gene matches: 10. The CDR3 covers 19 residues. CDR3: CASSQGTSGGNQFTDTQYF. CDR3 in DNA: TGCGCCAGCAGCCAGGGGACTAGCGGGGGCAACCAGTTCACAGATACGCAGTATTTT.

The sample holds a few counts of this clone. J is TRBJ1-1 and V is TRBV7-2; 10 positions match TRBD1. The germline V gene encodes CDR1 SGHTA and CDR2 FQGNSA. V trimming: 6 bases; J trimming: 4 bases; junction bases outside the gene matches: 5. CDR3 size: 14 residues. The CDR3 nucleotides read TGTGCCAGCAGGGACAGGGGGAGGTTCACTGAAGCTTTCTTT. Residues: CASRDRGRFTEAFF.

The table lists this clone with a few counts. V usage is TRBV10-3 and J usage is TRBJ1-5, with no clear D. CDR3 length: 15 amino acids. Germline V CDR1 and CDR2: ENHRY, SYGVKD. V gave up 3 bases and J gave up 3 bases, with 12 bases separating them. The CDR3 protein is CAISETIYSNQPQHF. The CDR3, as DNA: TGTGCCATCAGTGAAACGATATACTCCAATCAGCCCCAGCATTTT.

The chain combines TRBV7-9 with TRBJ1-6; weak D call: TRBD1 (6 bases). Germline CDR1 reads SEHNR; CDR2 reads FQNEAQ (reference sequence). The CDR3 contains 14 residues. Trimming removed 4 bases at V and 3 bases at J, with 7 bases between. The CDR3 DNA reads as TGTGCCAGCAGCTGGGACAACTATAATTCACCCCTCCACTTT. It codes for CASSWDNYNSPLHF.

The CDR3 coding sequence is TGTGCCAGCAGCGCGAATCGACAGGGCTTTAATGAAAAACTGTTTTTT. Its translation: CASSANRQGFNEKLFF. V usage is TRBV7-8 and J usage is TRBJ1-4; 7 bases fit TRBD1. This CDR3 is 16 amino acids long. V gave up 5 bases and J gave up 4 bases; unmatched junction bases: 10. Germline CDR1 and CDR2: SGHVS and FQNEAQ.

The chain combines TRBV18 with TRBJ2-1, with a tentative D call TRBD1 (6 bases). Germline lookup yields CDR1 KGHSH and CDR2 LQKENI. Trimming stripped 5 bases from V and 4 bases from J, with 15 bases between. The CDR3 covers 15 residues. The DNA of the CDR3 is TGTGCCAGCTCAAGGTGGGACAAGGCGTACAATGAGCAGTTCTTC. This codes for CASSRWDKAYNEQFF.

The gene calls are TRBV9 and TRBJ1-1; 8 positions match TRBD1. Trimming cost V 3 bases and J 0 bases; bases outside gene matches: 7. The CDR3 runs to 16 residues. Germline lookup yields CDR1 SGDLS and CDR2 YYNGEE. The CDR3 loop is CASSAGTGRMNTEAFF. In DNA form, the CDR3 reads TGTGCCAGCAGCGCCGGGACAGGACGAATGAACACTGAAGCTTTCTTT. The variable domain in full, completed from reference TRBV9 and TRBJ1-1, reads DSGVTQTPKHLITATGQRVTLRCSPRSGDLSVYWYQQSLDQGLQFLIQYYNGEERAKGNILERFSAQQFPDLHSELNLSSLELGDSALYFCASSAGTGRMNTEAFFGQGTRLTVV.

The chain has TRBV6-5 and TRBJ2-3, with TRBD2 matching over 12 bases. Trimming at V came to 6 bases and at J to 4 bases, leaving 5 bases not matched to a gene. Germline assignment: CDR1 MNHEY and CDR2 SVGAGI. The CDR3 has 15 amino acids. Here the CDR3 reads CASRAGTSGPDTQYF. In nucleotides, the CDR3 is TGTGCCAGCAGAGCCGGGACTAGCGGGCCAGATACGCAGTATTTT.

This rearrangement joins TRBV19 to TRBJ1-1; D gene unclear. This CDR3 contains 14 residues. The germline V and J ends were trimmed by 3 bases and 0 bases, with 8 bases remaining between them. The germline V gene encodes CDR1 LNHDA and CDR2 SQIVND (reference sequence). CDR3: CASSIGLMNTEAFF. In DNA form, the CDR3 reads TGTGCCAGTAGTATCGGGTTGATGAACACTGAAGCTTTCTTT.

The chain recombines TRBV7-9 with TRBJ2-1; TRBD2 matches at 13 bases. The CDR3 sequence is 18 residues long. Trimming removed 6 bases from V and 0 bases from J; junction bases left unmatched: 8. CDR1 and CDR2 (germline): SEHNR, FQNEAQ (reference sequence). This CDR3 reads CASSPTSGRPSSYNEQFF. CDR3 nucleotide sequence: TGTGCCAGCAGTCCGACTAGCGGGAGGCCCAGCTCCTACAATGAGCAGTTCTTC.

The chain employs TRBV7-2 and TRBJ2-7; D is undetermined. The CDR3 contains 12 residues. CDR1 is SGHTA, CDR2 FQGNSA, per germline. V dropped 5 bases and J dropped 2 bases, with 7 bases sitting between them. CDR3 in DNA: TGTGCCAGCAGCGCGGATACCTACGAGCAGTACTTC. This sequence encodes CASSADTYEQYF.

The chain couples TRBV24-1 to TRBJ2-1; 10 positions match TRBD2. Germline trimming cut 2 bases from V and 0 bases from J; bases unmatched to any gene: 3. There are 17 residues in the CDR3. CDR1 KGHDR and CDR2 SFDVKD come from the germline V gene. CDR3 DNA: TGTGCCACCAGTGATTCCGCTAGCGGGAGCTCCTACAATGAGCAGTTCTTC. Translation: CATSDSASGSSYNEQFF.

This clone was detected only once. The CDR3 spells CASSDYRTAIYGYTF. The CDR3, as DNA: TGTGCCAGCAGCGACTACCGGACAGCGATCTATGGCTACACCTTC. The V gene is TRBV2, the J gene TRBJ1-2, with D perhaps TRBD1 (6 bases). The germline V gene encodes CDR1 SNHLY and CDR2 FYNNEI. CDR3 length: 15 amino acids. V was clipped by 6 bases and J by 4 bases, with 18 bases between them.

Here the CDR3 DNA reads TGTGCCATCAGTGAAGGGCTAGCGGGGGACTACGAGCAGTACTTC. Residues: CAISEGLAGDYEQYF. The genes are TRBV10-3 and TRBJ2-7, with 10 bases fitting TRBD2. The CDR3 sequence is 15 residues long. Germline V lookup: CDR1 ENHRY, CDR2 SYGVKD. With 3 bases clipped from V and 3 bases from J, the junction kept 5 bases outside the gene matches.

The chain has TRBV19 and TRBJ2-5; TRBD2 aligns across 15 bases. Unmatched junction bases numbered 9, after V lost 5 bases and J lost 5 bases. The CDR3 loop spans 17 amino acids. Germline V gene data show CDR1 as LNHDA and CDR2 as SQIVND (reference sequence). The CDR3 DNA follows: TGTGCCAGTAGTTTTAGGACTAGCGGGAGGGCCGTCGAGACCCAGTACTTC. Its translation is CASSFRTSGRAVETQYF.

This chain uses TRBV4-2 with TRBJ1-3; TRBD1 matches at 7 bases. The CDR3 sequence is 16 residues long. V shed 0 bases, J shed 3 bases, and the junction held 5 bases outside the gene matches. Germline lookup yields CDR1 LGHNA and CDR2 YNFKEQ. The CDR3 DNA is TGTGCCAGCAGCCAAGAATTGAGGACAGGTGGAAACACCATATATTTT. The encoded protein is CASSQELRTGGNTIYF.

The CDR3 loop reads CASISSGRAGEQYF. The CDR3 DNA is TGTGCCAGCATAAGTAGCGGGAGGGCCGGGGAGCAGTACTTC. The J gene is TRBJ2-7, the V gene TRBV28; the match to TRBD2 covers 11 bases. The CDR3 is 14 amino acids. V shed 7 bases, J shed 7 bases, and the junction held 9 bases outside the gene matches. Germline V gives CDR1 MDHEN, CDR2 SYDVKM.

Concerning this clone itself: The DNA is left out, because the CDR3 cannot be placed on it with certainty; the CDR3 is given as TCRdb lists it. This chain links TRBV11-2 with TRBJ2-5; TRBD1, the D gene given by the table, was not confirmed from the DNA. Germline V gene data show CDR1 as SGHAT and CDR2 as FQNNGV. The CDR3 has 11 amino acids, counting both end residues. The CDR3 loop reads CASSFGQGTNF.

The rearrangement uses TRBV6-6 and TRBJ1-2; D gene ambiguous. Trimming removed 0 bases from V and 8 bases from J, with 13 bases in between. Germline V gene data show CDR1 as MNHNY and CDR2 as SVGAGI (reference sequence). The CDR3 runs 14 residues. Written as DNA, the CDR3 is TGTGCCAGCAGTTACTCGAGCGAATCGGGGGGCTACACCTTC. As protein: CASSYSSESGGYTF.

CDR3 sequence: CATSFATYPDTQYF. CDR3 sequence (DNA): TGTGCCACCTCGTTCGCCACTTACCCAGATACGCAGTATTTT. V gene TRBV6-6 combines with J gene TRBJ2-3; D gene unclear. The CDR3 length is 14 residues. With 10 bases removed from V and 4 bases from J, the gap between germline ends came to 18 bases. Germline V gives CDR1 MNHNY, CDR2 SVGAGI (reference sequence).

The V and J genes are TRBV6-2 or TRBV6-3 and TRBJ2-7; 7 nucleotides match TRBD2. This CDR3 spans 14 amino acids. The germline V gene encodes CDR1 MNHEY and CDR2 SVGEGT. J was trimmed by 3 bases and V by 3 bases; bases with no gene match: 5. CDR3: CASSYLADYYEQYF. The DNA for the CDR3 is TGTGCCAGCAGTTATCTAGCGGATTACTACGAGCAGTACTTC.

The rearrangement uses TRBV6-2 or TRBV6-3 and TRBJ2-1; 10 bases agree with TRBD2. The CDR3 has 18 amino acids. Germline trimming cut 2 bases from V and 0 bases from J; bases unmatched to any gene: 7. CDR1 and CDR2 from the germline V gene are MNHEY and SVGEGT. This chain's CDR3 is CASSYPSAGGGSYNEQFF. Here the CDR3 DNA reads TGTGCCAGCAGTTACCCCTCAGCGGGAGGGGGCTCCTACAATGAGCAGTTCTTC.

The rearrangement joins TRBV4-3 to TRBJ1-3; 7 bases align to TRBD1. This CDR3 spans 15 amino acids. With V trimmed by 0 bases and J by 6 bases, 5 bases remained unmatched. Germline CDR1 is LGHNA and CDR2 is YSLEER. CDR3 sequence (DNA): TGCGCCAGCAGCCAAGATTGGCAGGGGGAAAACACCATATATTTT. It yields the protein CASSQDWQGENTIYF.